This T cell receptor (beta chain) came from a study of T-cell memory formation after mild COVID-19. This clonotype was counted a few times. MiXCR, run by TCRdb on the 5' RACE reads, gives a single entry per CDR3 protein. The table records approximately 100,000 distinct CDR3 sequences, 15% to 20% of them present only once. Germline trimming cut 1 base from V and 3 bases from J; bases unmatched to any gene: 10. This CDR3 has 20 residues. The germline CDR1 and CDR2 sequences are SGHVS and FNYEAQ. This TCR was recovered from an adult woman who had mild COVID-19 (a few samples of this study predate the infection). Cell type and time point are not known. The sample consisted of PBMCs or a T cell subset sorted from them (not recorded which). The chain uses TRBV7-6 and TRBJ2-1; 15 nucleotides align to TRBD2. The CDR3 region has the DNA TGTGCCAGCAGCTTAGATGCGGGACTAGCGGGAGGATGGGGCTACAATGAGCAGTTCTTC. Translated: CASSLDAGLAGGWGYNEQFF.